This T cell receptor (beta chain) was profiled in a study of Ad26.COV2.S vaccination and SARS-CoV-2 variants (dated by TCRdb to the early 2020s). Background for the entire study: Vaccine-arm donors came from COV1001, a multicentre, randomized, double-blind, placebo-controlled phase I-IIa trial of Ad26.COV2.S in healthy adults. Ad26.COV2.S was administered intramuscularly at a dose of 5x10^10 or 1x10^11 viral particles, either as one shot or as two shots given 56 days apart. Sequencing of the TCRbeta repertoire served to evaluate the specificity and breadth of SARS-CoV-2-reactive T cell receptors following Ad26.COV2.S vaccination. The TCR-sequenced set comprised approximately 32 samples: 19 Ad26.COV2.S vaccine recipients, 5 placebo recipients and 8 SARS-CoV-2 convalescent individuals. Participants in the trial were split at random into five groups of five each, receiving low-dose or high-dose Ad26.COV2.S once or twice, or else placebo on both occasions. Investigators remained blinded to trial group allocation during experiments and outcome assessment.

Taken from the germline V gene, the CDR1 and CDR2 loops are ENHRY and SYGVKD. The cysteine opens and the phenylalanine closes a CDR3 of 13 amino acids. Only CDR3 DNA is held: 39 bases, read in frame from base 1. Here V drops 6 bases and J drops 8 bases, and the junction holds 9 bases not matched to any gene. The paper as a whole reports these results and caveats: Vaccine and placebo recipients had similar non-spike TCR breadth, a finding consistent with the vaccine containing only spike. According to the authors, total T cell responses may have been underestimated by the TCR breadth and depth analyses. Substantial breadth of spike-specific CD8+ and CD4+ T cell responses was reported after vaccination. Ad26.COV2.S recipients had higher spike-specific TCR breadth than placebo recipients (P = 0.0014). The study was not powered to compare responses between vaccine doses or regimens.

TCRbeta CDR3 regions were sequenced with the immunoSEQ Assay. After extraction, genomic DNA underwent amplification by bias-controlled multiplex PCR, followed by high-throughput sequencing. The original methods were these. To quantify the absolute abundance of each unique TCRbeta CDR3 region, sequences were collapsed and filtered. T cell fraction was estimated by normalizing TCRbeta template counts to usable DNA, which was measured by amplifying reference genes present in all nucleated cells. Repertoire TCRs were annotated as SARS-CoV-2-specific when V gene, CDR3 amino acid sequence and J gene were exactly matched to a known reactive TCR set. The reference SARS-CoV-2 TCR set was derived from MIRA and filtered for enrichment in COVID-19-positive ImmuneCODE repertoires, a step that removed public or cross-reactive TCRs. Using the MIRA antigens, annotated TCRs were further analysed by specific ORF or by position within an ORF. Depth was the summed frequency of annotated unique rearrangements, while breadth was defined as annotated unique rearrangements over total unique productive rearrangements. TCR breadth was compared between groups using two-sided Wilcoxon rank-sum tests. Held by TCRdb, this immuneACCESS table contains in-frame sequences only and omits some clones. Under half of the omission traces to an unresolved V gene where checked; the cause of the rest is unknown. The V and J calls and the clone size are those of that table, but D and trimming were determined from the DNA. The sample table shows about 350,000 clones, and 75% to 90% are seen once. The ten biggest clones cover around 5% of the sample.

As regards this clone: This receptor's antigen is unknown. Qualities for individual bases were not recorded, and no much larger clone is one base off.

According to the study, the label for this sample's treatment or condition signals: some 19 received Ad26.COV2.S at low or high dose, single or two shots; 5 received placebo; per-sample allocation not given. Repertoires of vaccine and placebo recipients were sequenced from samples taken on day 63 after the first injection. In Cohort 1b, around 23 adults aged 18-55 years were enrolled at a single site in Boston, USA, between 29 July and 7 August 2020. Ad26.COV2.S consisted of a replication-incompetent adenovirus type 26 vector by which a prefusion-stabilized SARS-CoV-2 spike protein from the original Wuhan strain was expressed.

The receptor comes from a person aged 18-60 years who received the Ad26.COV2.S COVID-19 vaccine or a placebo. The source material was peripheral blood, sampled in a trial of Ad26.COV2.S vaccine versus placebo. The chain is made from TRBV10-3 and TRBJ1-2, with TRBD1 matching 7 junction bases. The CDR3 sequence is CAIRPDRDYGYTF. The DNA sequence is given as TGTGCCATCAGACCCGACAGGGATTACGGCTACACCTTC.